The 28 T cell receptor beta chains in this list originate from one sample, sequenced in a study of follicular helper T cells after annual influenza vaccination. Produced via immunoSEQ multiplex PCR; TCRdb's table is partial and in-frame only. The sample yields 27,000 or so clones, roughly 80% seen once. Time point meaning: 2014-2015 season, pre-vaccination. This specimen was CXCR5+ CD38- circulating T follicular helper cells from blood, taken on the day of influenza vaccination. Subset in this sample: circulating Tfh, non-naive CD4+CXCR5+PD-1+ (ICOS+CD38+ or ICOS-CD38-). The receptors were sampled from an adult who received the influenza vaccine.

The CDR3 DNA sequence: TGTGCCAGCAGTTACGAGGCAGATCACTATAATTCACCCCTCCACTTT. It is translated as CASSYEADHYNSPLHF. This chain joins TRBV6-5 and TRBJ1-6, with D hard to call. This CDR3 contains 16 residues. The germline V gene encodes CDR1 MNHEY and CDR2 SVGAGI. V gave up 2 bases and J gave up 3 bases, with 11 bases separating them.

This sequence joins TRBV19 and TRBJ2-7, with 9 bases matching TRBD2. V lost 2 bases and J lost 3; bases outside the gene matches: 5. Germline V gene data show CDR1 as LNHDA and CDR2 as SQIVND (reference sequence). This CDR3 has 15 amino acids. The CDR3: CASSIRASGDYEQYF. The DNA of the CDR3 is TGTGCCAGTAGTATAAGGGCTAGCGGGGACTACGAGCAGTACTTC.

The genes are TRBV28 and TRBJ1-2, with TRBD1 identical over 7 bases. The CDR3 totals 16 residues. Germline CDR1 MDHEN, CDR2 SYDVKM. The J segment lost 0 bases and the V segment lost 5 bases, leaving 9 bases of the junction unmatched. CDR3 in amino acids: CASSPDRARPNYGYTF. The CDR3 nucleotides are TGTGCCAGCAGTCCAGACAGGGCTCGACCTAACTATGGCTACACCTTC.

This clone has a handful of counts. The rearrangement links TRBV7-9 to TRBJ1-1, with D perhaps TRBD1 (6 bases). CDR3 size: 12 residues. Germline V gene sequence: CDR1 SEHNR, CDR2 FQNEAQ (reference sequence). Trimming pared 7 bases from V and 3 bases from J, leaving 9 bases between. DNA for the CDR3: TGTGCCAGCACACGGACAGACACTGAAGCTTTCTTT. Its translation is CASTRTDTEAFF. Looking up the rest from reference TRBV7-9 and TRBJ1-1 gives the full variable domain: DTGVSQNPRHKITKRGQNVTFRCDPISEHNRLYWYRQTLGQGPEFLTYFQNEAQLEKSRLLSDRFSAERPKGSFSTLEIQRTEQGDSAMYLCASTRTDTEAFFGQGTRLTVV.

This chain connects TRBV5-1 to TRBJ2-5; 9 bases align to TRBD1. The DNA end lines up better with TRBJ2-7; the J call may be wrong. In germline, CDR1 is SGHRS, CDR2 YFSETQ. There are 15 residues in the CDR3. CDR3 DNA sequence: TGCGCCAGCAGCTTACCGGGACAGGGCTCCTACGAGCAGTACTTC. This encodes CASSLPGQGSYEQYF.

The rearrangement links TRBV5-4 to TRBJ2-2; 13 positions agree with TRBD2. The CDR3 runs 17 residues. The V gene's germline CDR1 is SGHNT and CDR2 YYREEE (reference sequence). Germline trimming cut 4 bases from V and 5 bases from J; bases unmatched to any gene: 8. Here the CDR3 DNA reads TGTGCCAGCAGCCCCACTAGCGGGAGGGCCGGTACCGGGGAGCTGTTTTTT. The encoded protein is CASSPTSGRAGTGELFF.

The V call is TRBV4-1, the J call TRBJ2-5, with TRBD1 matching 7 bases. This CDR3 has 16 amino acids. Trimming at V came to 1 base and at J to 1 base, leaving 6 bases not matched to a gene. CDR1 and CDR2 from the germline V gene are MGHRA and YSYEKL. The CDR3 DNA is TGCGCCAGCAGCCAAGTACTGGGACAGTTCCAAGAGACCCAGTACTTC. Protein product: CASSQVLGQFQETQYF.

The V gene is TRBV2, the J gene TRBJ1-2; 8 bases map to TRBD1. The CDR3 contains 13 residues. Looked up from germline, CDR1 is SNHLY and CDR2 is FYNNEI. After removal of 9 bases from V and 5 bases from J, the junction contained 8 bases not matched to a gene. The CDR3, as DNA: TGTGCCAGTCTATTGGGACAGGAGTATGGCTACACCTTC. It translates to CASLLGQEYGYTF.

The chain joins TRBV25-1 to TRBJ2-2; TRBD2 matches at 8 bases. This CDR3 comprises 15 residues. The germline gives CDR1 MGHDK, CDR2 SYGVNS. Trimming removed 8 bases from V and 2 bases from J; junction bases left unmatched: 7. CDR3 sequence: CASGRTSGNTGELFF. The CDR3 DNA reads as TGTGCCAGCGGCAGAACTAGCGGAAACACCGGGGAGCTGTTTTTT. Together with reference TRBV25-1 and TRBJ2-2, the CDR3 gives the full variable domain: EADIYQTPRYLVIGTGKKITLECSQTMGHDKMYWYQQDPGMELHLIHYSYGVNSTEKGDLSSESTVSRIRTEHFPLTLESARPSHTSQYLCASGRTSGNTGELFFGEGSRLTVL.

The chain combines TRBV10-3 with TRBJ2-7; 12 nucleotides match TRBD1. The CDR3 sequence is 14 residues long. Trimming at V came to 5 bases and at J to 9 bases, leaving 8 bases not matched to a gene. CDR1 ENHRY and CDR2 SYGVKD come from the germline V gene. The CDR3 loop reads CAISPGQGAPGQYF. CDR3 DNA sequence: TGTGCCATCAGTCCGGGACAGGGGGCGCCCGGGCAGTACTTC.

Comments on this clone: The junction and the germline gene differ at one end; a read error may be behind it. J is TRBJ1-2 and V is TRBV6-5; 8 bases align to TRBD1. Looked up from germline, CDR1 is MNHEY and CDR2 is SVGAGI. There are 9 residues in the CDR3. The CDR3 protein is CASPRDRNF. DNA for the CDR3: TGTGCCAGCCCCCGGGACAGGAACTTC.

This clone was detected only a few times. The chain carries TRBV28 and TRBJ1-2; TRBD1 agrees at 9 bases. CDR1 is MDHEN and CDR2 is SYDVKM in the germline V gene. V trimming: 2 bases; J trimming: 4 bases; junction bases outside the gene matches: 8. This CDR3 has 16 residues. The CDR3 reads CASSLGGTGNPYGYTF. The CDR3 DNA is TGTGCCAGCAGTTTAGGTGGGACAGGGAACCCCTATGGCTACACCTTC.

This chain uses TRBV30 with TRBJ1-5, with D tentatively TRBD1 (6 bases). The V end was cut by 3 bases, the J end by 3 bases, with 12 bases between. The germline V gene has CDR1 GTSNPN and CDR2 SVGIG (reference sequence). The CDR3 is made up of 14 amino acids. CDR3 sequence: CAWSHGQINQPQHF. CDR3 nucleotides: TGTGCCTGGAGCCACGGACAGATCAATCAGCCCCAGCATTTT. Based on the CDR3 plus reference TRBV30 and TRBJ1-5, the full variable domain is SQTIHQWPATLVQPVGSPLSLECTVEGTSNPNLYWYRQAAGRGLQLLFYSVGIGQISSEVPQNLSASRPQDRQFILSSKKLLLSDSGFYLCAWSHGQINQPQHFGDGTRLSIL.

The genes are TRBV5-1 and TRBJ1-5; 7 bases align to TRBD1. The junction had 7 bases not matched to a gene; V was cut back by 4 bases and J by 6 bases. The CDR3 has 14 residues. Germline V gives CDR1 SGHRS, CDR2 YFSETQ. This chain's CDR3 is CASSGGQMGQPQHF. In DNA form, the CDR3 reads TGCGCCAGCAGCGGGGGACAGATGGGTCAGCCCCAGCATTTT. Based on the CDR3 plus reference TRBV5-1 and TRBJ1-5, the full variable domain is KAGVTQTPRYLIKTRGQQVTLSCSPISGHRSVSWYQQTPGQGLQFLFEYFSETQRNKGNFPGRFSGRQFSNSRSEMNVSTLELGDSALYLCASSGGQMGQPQHFGDGTRLSIL.

The chain combines TRBV27 with TRBJ1-2; 8 nucleotides match TRBD1. Germline loops: CDR1 MNHEY, CDR2 SMNVEV (reference sequence). CDR3 length equals 13 residues. With V trimmed by 6 bases and J by 7 bases, 7 bases remained unmatched. CDR3 loop: CASSLGQGSGYTF. DNA of the CDR3: TGTGCCAGCAGCCTAGGACAGGGTTCTGGCTACACCTTC.

This chain uses TRBV4-1 with TRBJ1-6, with D tentatively TRBD1 (6 bases). There are 16 residues in the CDR3. Germline V gene sequence: CDR1 MGHRA, CDR2 YSYEKL. V lost 2 bases, J lost 6 bases, and 14 bases lay in between. The CDR3 DNA reads TGCGCCAGCAGCCAACTACAGGGATCGGTTAATTCACCCCTCCACTTT. Translated: CASSQLQGSVNSPLHF.

The chain links TRBV27 to TRBJ2-1; TRBD2 matches at 12 bases. The CDR3 is made up of 16 amino acids. Germline V lookup: CDR1 MNHEY, CDR2 SMNVEV (reference sequence). V was pared by 6 bases and J by 0 bases, with 3 bases of the junction left unmatched. The CDR3 bases are TGTGCCAGCAGAACGACTAGCGGGGGCTCCTACAATGAGCAGTTCTTC. Translating gives CASRTTSGGSYNEQFF.

This clone was seen only once. The rearrangement uses TRBV18 and TRBJ1-4; D unclear. The CDR3 spans 16 residues. V lost 4 bases, J lost 4 bases, and 16 bases lay in between. From germline, CDR1 is KGHSH and CDR2 LQKENI. The CDR3 spells CASSRKEASFNEKLFF. The CDR3 DNA follows: TGTGCCAGCTCACGTAAGGAGGCTTCCTTTAATGAAAAACTGTTTTTT. Together with reference TRBV18 and TRBJ1-4, the CDR3 gives the full variable domain: NAGVMQNPRHLVRRRGQEARLRCSPMKGHSHVYWYRQLPEEGLKFMVYLQKENIIDESGMPKERFSAEFPKEGPSILRIQQVVRGDSAAYFCASSRKEASFNEKLFFGSGTQLSVL.

This clone was seen a handful of times. The J gene is TRBJ2-1, the V gene TRBV19; D unresolved. There are 14 residues in the CDR3. Germline V gene data show CDR1 as LNHDA and CDR2 as SQIVND (reference sequence). The V and J ends lost 0 bases and 4 bases respectively, with 7 bases between them. The CDR3 loop is CASSIDPGYNEQFF. DNA of the CDR3: TGTGCCAGTAGTATAGACCCCGGTTACAATGAGCAGTTCTTC. The variable domain in full, completed from reference TRBV19 and TRBJ2-1, reads DGGITQSPKYLFRKEGQNVTLSCEQNLNHDAMYWYRQDPGQGLRLIYYSQIVNDFQKGDIAEGYSVSREKKESFPLTVTSAQKNPTAFYLCASSIDPGYNEQFFGPGTRLTVL.

The chain is built from TRBV5-8 and TRBJ2-3, with 12 bases lining up with TRBD2. This CDR3 contains 16 residues. Germline values: CDR1 SGHTS, CDR2 YDEGEE. Trimming at V came to 3 bases and at J to 0 bases, leaving 2 bases not matched to a gene. CDR3 DNA sequence: TGTGCCAGCAGCTCCGGACTAGCGGGAAGCACAGATACGCAGTATTTT. Its protein product is CASSSGLAGSTDTQYF. Looking up the rest from reference TRBV5-8 and TRBJ2-3 gives the full variable domain: EAGVTQSPTHLIKTRGQQATLRCSPISGHTSVYWYQQALGLGLQFLLWYDEGEERNRGNFPPRFSGRQFPNYSSELNVNALELEDSALYLCASSSGLAGSTDTQYFGPGTRLTVL.

This chain uses TRBV19 with TRBJ2-7; the D is unclear. Germline V gene lookup returns CDR1 LNHDA and CDR2 SQIVND (reference sequence). Trimming pared 4 bases from V and 0 bases from J, leaving 7 bases between. The CDR3 is 13 amino acids. CDR3 sequence (DNA): TGTGCCAGTAGTAGCGGCAGCTCCTACGAGCAGTACTTC. Protein sequence: CASSSGSSYEQYF.

The chain combines TRBV9 with TRBJ2-7; TRBD1 matches 7 bases. This CDR3 has 15 amino acids. Germline CDR1 SGDLS, CDR2 YYNGEE. The V segment lost 0 bases and the J segment 3 bases; nucleotides outside the gene matches: 6. The CDR3 DNA is TGTGCCAGCAGCGTAGGACAGGGTATCGGCTACGAGCAGTACTTC. It yields the protein CASSVGQGIGYEQYF.

This chain links TRBV7-9 with TRBJ2-1; 13 bases fit TRBD2. Germline-derived CDR1 and CDR2 are SEHNR and FQNEAQ (reference sequence). V shed 6 bases, J shed 6 bases, and the junction held 5 bases outside the gene matches. The CDR3 loop spans 15 amino acids. CDR3 nucleotide sequence: TGTGCCAGCAGTCCCACTAGCGGGGGGGCCAATGAGCAGTTCTTC. Translation: CASSPTSGGANEQFF.

The count of this clone is one. The chain is built from TRBV6-1 and TRBJ2-7; 7 bases fit TRBD1. Germline CDR1 MNHNS, CDR2 SASEGT. CDR3 length: 11 residues. V shed 11 bases, J shed 4 bases, and the junction held 5 bases outside the gene matches. DNA of the CDR3: TGTGCCTTGTCGACAGGGTACGAGCAGTACTTC. This sequence encodes CALSTGYEQYF.

The count of this clone is one. V and J are TRBV27 and TRBJ2-3, with D perhaps TRBD2 (6 bases). With 8 bases removed from V and 0 bases from J, the gap between germline ends came to 6 bases. The CDR3 has 12 residues. Germline V lookup: CDR1 MNHEY, CDR2 SMNVEV (reference sequence). CDR3: CASGLSTDTQYF. The CDR3 DNA sequence: TGTGCCAGCGGACTAAGCACAGATACGCAGTATTTT.

The J gene is TRBJ1-6, the V gene TRBV18; TRBD1 aligns across 7 bases. Trimming at V came to 2 bases and at J to 7 bases, leaving 8 bases not matched to a gene. Germline loops: CDR1 KGHSH, CDR2 LQKENI. This CDR3 is 16 amino acids long. The CDR3 loop is CASSPTSDRLNSPLHF. The CDR3 DNA follows: TGTGCCAGCTCACCAACATCGGACAGGCTAAATTCACCCCTCCACTTT.

In DNA form, the CDR3 reads TGTGCCAGCAGCTCCGGGACAGGGAACGAGCAGTACTTC. This translates into CASSSGTGNEQYF. This sequence joins TRBV11-1 and TRBJ2-7; 9 nucleotides align to TRBD1. The CDR3 is 13 residues long. Germline V CDR1 and CDR2: SGHAT, FQDESV (reference sequence). J was trimmed by 5 bases and V by 4 bases; bases with no gene match: 3.

The gene calls are TRBV4-1 and TRBJ2-7; 7 bases are shared with TRBD2. The CDR3 spans 16 residues. J lost 2 bases, V lost 4 bases, and 11 bases had no gene match. The germline CDR1 and CDR2 sequences are MGHRA and YSYEKL. Here the CDR3 reads CASSLSWGGVTYEQYF. The CDR3 bases are TGCGCCAGCAGCCTATCCTGGGGGGGGGTGACCTACGAGCAGTACTTC.